The sequence of this T cell receptor (beta chain) was determined in a study of blood T cell repertoires in COVID-19. Study details: COVID-19 samples, acute and convalescent, were from the United States, Italy and Spain.

Germline V gene lookup returns CDR1 SGHTA and CDR2 FQGNSA. This CDR3 comprises 14 residues. The ends were cut back, 5 bases at V and 2 bases at J, with 13 bases in the middle. The method was immunoSEQ multiplex PCR; TCRdb's version includes in-frame clones alone and lacks a portion of them. The table has approximately 210,000 clones, around four fifths seen once. This chain links TRBV7-2 with TRBJ2-7, with D possibly TRBD1 on 6 matching bases. This clonotype originated in a woman older than 75 with COVID-19, enrolled during active disease. The sample taken for sequencing was peripheral blood. The CDR3 DNA reads as TGTGCCAGCAGCGAACAGGGACGAACCTACGAGCAGTACTTC. It codes for CASSEQGRTYEQYF. The full variable domain, its missing parts supplied by reference TRBV7-2 and TRBJ2-7, is GAGVSQSPSNKVTEKGKDVELRCDPISGHTALYWYRQSLGQGLEFLIYFQGNSAPDKSGLPSDRFSAERTGGSVSTLTIQRTQQEDSAVYLCASSEQGRTYEQYFGPGTRLTVT.